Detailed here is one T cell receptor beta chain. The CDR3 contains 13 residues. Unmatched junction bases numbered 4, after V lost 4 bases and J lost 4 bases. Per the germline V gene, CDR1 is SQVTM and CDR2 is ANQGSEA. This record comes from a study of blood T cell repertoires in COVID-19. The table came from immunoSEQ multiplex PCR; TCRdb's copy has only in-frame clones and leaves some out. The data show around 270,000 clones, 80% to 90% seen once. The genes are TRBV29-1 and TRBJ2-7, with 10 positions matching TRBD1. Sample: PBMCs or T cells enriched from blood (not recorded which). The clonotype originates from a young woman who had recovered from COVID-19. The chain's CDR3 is CSVVDRGTYEQYF. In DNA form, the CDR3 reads TGCAGCGTTGTGGACAGGGGGACGTACGAGCAGTACTTC.